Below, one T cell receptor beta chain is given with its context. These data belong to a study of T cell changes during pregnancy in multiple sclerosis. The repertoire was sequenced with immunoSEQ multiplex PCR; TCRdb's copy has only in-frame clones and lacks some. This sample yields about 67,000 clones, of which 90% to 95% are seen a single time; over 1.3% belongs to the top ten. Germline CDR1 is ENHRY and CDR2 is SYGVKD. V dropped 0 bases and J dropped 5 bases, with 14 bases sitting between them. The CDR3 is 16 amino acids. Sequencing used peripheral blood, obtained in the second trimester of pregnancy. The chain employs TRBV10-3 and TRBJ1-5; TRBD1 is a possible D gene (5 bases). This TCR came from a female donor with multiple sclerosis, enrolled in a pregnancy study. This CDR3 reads CAISESTGTRDQPQHF. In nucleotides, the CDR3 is TGTGCCATCAGTGAGTCGACCGGTACCAGGGATCAGCCCCAGCATTTT.